This TCR beta chain was observed in a study of cytomegalovirus exposure and HLA in healthy donors. Note on this clone: Its antigen is currently unknown.

General study results and limits: Analyzed later, association rates of TCRs varied across HLA loci, with DRB1 most and HLA-C fewest.

PCR involved 60 Vbeta and 13 Jbeta primers. Data came from immunoSEQ multiplex PCR; TCRdb stores just in-frame clones and leaves some out. The profile shows fewer than 90,000 clones, 65% to 70% of them singletons. The junction had 9 bases not matched to a gene; V was cut back by 5 bases and J by 8 bases. The CDR3 runs to 14 residues. Germline assignment: CDR1 SEHNR and CDR2 FQNEAQ (reference sequence). The sequence was collected from a man aged 40-49 years in good health and CMV-seropositive. Source material: PBMCs. The J gene is TRBJ1-2, the V gene TRBV7-9; 9 bases line up with TRBD1. CDR3 region: CASSTPQGAMGYTF. In DNA, the CDR3 is TGTGCCAGCAGCACGCCACAGGGGGCCATGGGCTACACCTTC. Full variable domain (missing parts from reference TRBV7-9 and TRBJ1-2): DTGVSQNPRHKITKRGQNVTFRCDPISEHNRLYWYRQTLGQGPEFLTYFQNEAQLEKSRLLSDRFSAERPKGSFSTLEIQRTEQGDSAMYLCASSTPQGAMGYTFGSGTRLTVV.